Listed here are 17 T cell receptor beta chains from one sample, sequenced in a study of control samples from healthy donors and cancer patients. Sequenced by immunoSEQ multiplex PCR; TCRdb stores in-frame clones only, minus some. The data show 120,000 or so clones, about 95% seen once. Source material: blood. These receptors all come from a man aged 25-45 years in good health.

The chain joins TRBV5-4 to TRBJ1-2; TRBD1 aligns across 9 bases. The germline V gene encodes CDR1 SGHNT and CDR2 YYREEE (reference sequence). V lost 3 bases and J lost 6; bases outside the gene matches: 9. The CDR3 loop spans 15 amino acids. The CDR3 region has the DNA TGTGCCAGCAGCTCAATCGGGACAGGGAAGGATGGCTACACCTTC. This gives the protein CASSSIGTGKDGYTF. Drawing the rest from reference TRBV5-4 and TRBJ1-2, the complete variable domain is ETGVTQSPTHLIKTRGQQVTLRCSSQSGHNTVSWYQQALGQGPQFIFQYYREEENGRGNFPPRFSGLQFPNYSSELNVNALELDDSALYLCASSSIGTGKDGYTFGSGTRLTVV.

V usage is TRBV4-1 and J usage is TRBJ2-2; 14 bases fit TRBD2. Unmatched junction bases numbered 19, after V lost 4 bases and J lost 6 bases. The germline V gene encodes CDR1 MGHRA and CDR2 YSYEKL. This CDR3 region has 21 residues. CDR3 DNA sequence: TGCGCCAGCAGCCCCAAGGGTCTACTGACTAGCGGGGGGGCCAGGGCCGGGGAGCTGTTTTTT. Its translation: CASSPKGLLTSGGARAGELFF.

The chain uses TRBV10-3 and TRBJ2-7; 8 positions match TRBD1. J lost 2 bases, V lost 3 bases, and 0 bases had no gene match. This CDR3 comprises 13 residues. CDR1 is ENHRY and CDR2 is SYGVKD in the germline V gene. DNA of the CDR3: TGTGCCATCAGTGAACAGGGGGCCTACGAGCAGTACTTC. Amino acid sequence: CAISEQGAYEQYF.

The chain employs TRBV5-1 and TRBJ1-4; D not certain. The germline CDR1 and CDR2 sequences are SGHRS and YFSETQ. Trimming removed 1 base at V and 0 bases at J, with 7 bases between. The CDR3 contains 15 residues. The CDR3 DNA reads as TGCGCCAGCAGCTTGCGTCCTGCAACTAATGAAAAACTGTTTTTT. It codes for CASSLRPATNEKLFF.

The chain recombines TRBV4-3 with TRBJ2-1; D is unresolved. Per the germline V gene, CDR1 is LGHNA and CDR2 is YSLEER. This CDR3 region has 16 residues. V shed 0 bases and J shed 0 bases, with 9 bases lying between them. CDR3 loop: CASSQDAPGSYNEQFF. CDR3 sequence (DNA): TGCGCCAGCAGCCAAGATGCTCCTGGCTCCTACAATGAGCAGTTCTTC.

This clone has a single count. The chain uses TRBV3-1 (or the pseudogene TRBV3-2) and TRBJ2-2, with D unclear. The CDR3 extends over 17 amino acids. Trimming took off 2 bases at V and 5 bases at J, with 18 bases between the two ends. CDR1 is LGHDT and CDR2 is YNNKEL in the germline V gene (reference sequence). The CDR3: CASSQRFRQAGTGELFF. DNA of the CDR3: TGTGCCAGCAGCCAACGTTTCAGGCAAGCAGGAACCGGGGAGCTGTTTTTT.

Written as DNA, the CDR3 is TGTGCCAGTGGCAGGGGCTGGAACACTGAAGCTTTCTTT. It is translated as CASGRGWNTEAFF. The rearrangement uses TRBV19 and TRBJ1-1; perhaps TRBD1 as D (6 bases). V lost 8 bases, J lost 1 base, and 11 bases lay in between. Germline CDR1 LNHDA, CDR2 SQIVND (reference sequence). The CDR3 extends over 13 amino acids.

The genes are TRBV5-1 and TRBJ2-3; D unresolved. Germline CDR1 is SGHRS and CDR2 is YFSETQ. This CDR3 has 12 amino acids. V lost 0 bases, J lost 6 bases, and 5 bases lay in between. The CDR3 is CASSLVSDTQYF. CDR3 nucleotides: TGCGCCAGCAGCTTGGTTTCCGATACGCAGTATTTT.

CDR3 protein: CSASIYGLRTDTQYF. The CDR3 DNA reads TGCAGTGCTAGTATCTACGGACTCCGCACAGATACGCAGTATTTT. The chain is built from TRBV20-1 and TRBJ2-3; D is possibly TRBD2 (5 bases). Trimming removed 3 bases at V and 1 base at J, with 14 bases between. CDR3 length: 15 amino acids. Germline V gene data show CDR1 as DFQATT and CDR2 as SNEGSKA (reference sequence).

About this clone: Other DNA sequences in the same sample also yield this CDR3. The J gene is TRBJ1-6, the V gene TRBV9; no reliable D call. Trimming took off 0 bases at V and 8 bases at J, with 6 bases between the two ends. Germline V gene lookup returns CDR1 SGDLS and CDR2 YYNGEE. CDR3 length: 13 residues. The CDR3 region is CASSVGGDSPLHF. As DNA, the CDR3 is TGTGCCAGCAGCGTAGGCGGGGATTCACCCCTCCACTTT.

Only one count was recorded for this clone. This rearrangement joins TRBV7-2 to TRBJ1-6, with D unresolved. CDR1 SGHTA and CDR2 FQGNSA come from the germline V gene. The CDR3 contains 14 residues. V shed 2 bases and J shed 7 bases, with 9 bases lying between them. This CDR3 is CASSLSHRNSPLHF. CDR3 bases: TGTGCCAGCAGCTTATCGCACCGGAATTCACCCCTCCACTTT.

The J gene is TRBJ2-3, the V gene TRBV7-3; TRBD1 might be the D (8 bases). Trimming took 0 bases from V and 1 from J, leaving 11 bases between them. CDR3 length equals 16 residues. Germline CDR1 and CDR2: SGHTA and FQGTGA. DNA for the CDR3: TGTGCCAGCAGCTTAACTACAGGGGGGGGCACAGATACGCAGTATTTT. This gives the protein CASSLTTGGGTDTQYF.

The CDR3 bases are TGCGCCAGCAGCCCTGGACAGGGCCAAGGAGGTCCTAATGAAAAACTGTTTTTT. Amino acids: CASSPGQGQGGPNEKLFF. The rearrangement uses TRBV4-3 and TRBJ1-4; 8 bases align to TRBD1. Germline V lookup: CDR1 LGHNA, CDR2 YSLEER. This CDR3 is built from 18 residues. V trimming: 4 bases; J trimming: 3 bases; junction bases outside the gene matches: 13.

The gene calls are TRBV28 and TRBJ1-2; 9 bases map to TRBD1. Germline CDR1 MDHEN, CDR2 SYDVKM. With 6 bases clipped from V and 1 base from J, the junction kept 12 bases outside the gene matches. CDR3 size: 17 residues. CDR3 in amino acids: CASSPVGTGKGNYGYTF. CDR3 sequence (DNA): TGTGCCAGCAGCCCCGTTGGGACAGGGAAGGGTAACTATGGCTACACCTTC.

This clone was recorded a few times. The CDR3 bases are TGCGCCAGCACCGGGGTAAGCTCCTACGAGCAGTACTTC. It yields the protein CASTGVSSYEQYF. This chain uses TRBV10-2 with TRBJ2-7; TRBD2 might be the D (5 bases). Deletions cut 7 bases from V and 0 bases from J, with 10 bases between. CDR1 and CDR2 from the germline V gene are WSHSY and SAAADI. This CDR3 contains 13 residues.

This clone was observed once. This chain connects TRBV7-9 to TRBJ1-5, with D possibly being TRBD1 (5 bases). Germline lookup yields CDR1 SEHNR and CDR2 FQNEAQ (reference sequence). The germline V and J ends were trimmed by 6 bases and 6 bases, with 15 bases remaining between them. The length of the CDR3 is 14 residues. CDR3 amino acids: CASSTQGAGQPQHF. In DNA form, the CDR3 reads TGTGCCAGCAGTACTCAAGGGGCAGGTCAGCCCCAGCATTTT.

The rearrangement joins TRBV19 to TRBJ1-1, with TRBD1 matching over 8 bases. The CDR3 has 14 amino acids. Germline V gives CDR1 LNHDA, CDR2 SQIVND (reference sequence). The V gene end was trimmed by 4 bases and the J gene end by 3 bases; junction bases not matched to a gene: 4. The CDR3 nucleotides read TGTGCCAGTAGTACCACAGGGGGGTACACTGAAGCTTTCTTT. Translated, it gives CASSTTGGYTEAFF.